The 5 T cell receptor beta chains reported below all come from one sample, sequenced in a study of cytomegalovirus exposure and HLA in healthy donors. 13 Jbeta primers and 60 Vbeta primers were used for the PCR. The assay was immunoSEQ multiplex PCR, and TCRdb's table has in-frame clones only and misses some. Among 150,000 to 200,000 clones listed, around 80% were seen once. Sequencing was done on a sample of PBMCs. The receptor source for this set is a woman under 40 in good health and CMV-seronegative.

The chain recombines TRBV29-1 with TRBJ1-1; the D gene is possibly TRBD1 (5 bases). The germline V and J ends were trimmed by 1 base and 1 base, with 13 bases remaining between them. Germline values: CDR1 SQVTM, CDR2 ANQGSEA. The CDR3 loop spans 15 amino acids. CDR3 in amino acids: CSVEGEAGQNTEAFF. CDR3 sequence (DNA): TGCAGCGTTGAAGGAGAGGCAGGACAGAACACTGAAGCTTTCTTT.

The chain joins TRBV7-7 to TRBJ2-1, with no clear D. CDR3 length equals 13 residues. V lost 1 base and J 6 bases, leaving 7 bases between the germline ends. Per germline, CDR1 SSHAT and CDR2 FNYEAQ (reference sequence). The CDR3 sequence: CASSLGGSNEQFF. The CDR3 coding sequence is TGTGCCAGCAGCTTAGGAGGTTCCAATGAGCAGTTCTTC.

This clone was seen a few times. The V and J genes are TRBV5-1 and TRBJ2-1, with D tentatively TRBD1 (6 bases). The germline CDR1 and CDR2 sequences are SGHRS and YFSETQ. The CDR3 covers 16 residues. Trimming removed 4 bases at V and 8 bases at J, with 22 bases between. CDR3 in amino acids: CASSQQGVGLRYEQFF. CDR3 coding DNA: TGCGCCAGCAGCCAACAGGGCGTAGGACTCCGGTATGAGCAGTTCTTC.

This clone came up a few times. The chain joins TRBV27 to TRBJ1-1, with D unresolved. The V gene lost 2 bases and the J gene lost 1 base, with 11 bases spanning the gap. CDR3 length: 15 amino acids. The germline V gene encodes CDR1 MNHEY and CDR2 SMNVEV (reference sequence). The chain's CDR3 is CASSLEPRGNTEAFF. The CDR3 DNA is TGTGCCAGCAGTTTAGAGCCCCGGGGGAACACTGAAGCTTTCTTT.

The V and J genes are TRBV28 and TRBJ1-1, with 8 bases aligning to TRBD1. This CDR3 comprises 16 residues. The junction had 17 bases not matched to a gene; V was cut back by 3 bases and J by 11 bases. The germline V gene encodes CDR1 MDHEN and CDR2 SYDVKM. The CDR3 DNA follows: TGTGCCAGCAGTTTCGATGCAGGGGGCGAGGCAATGAAGGCTTTCTTT. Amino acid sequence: CASSFDAGGEAMKAFF.